Shown below are 6 T cell receptor beta chains from a single sample sequenced in a study of shared clonotypes between healthy human individuals. This table comes from immunoSEQ multiplex PCR, and its TCRdb copy is limited to in-frame clones, with some not included. The sample has about 490,000 clones; roughly 85% are singletons. Sequenced material: PBMCs. The receptors come from a woman between 40 and 50 years old in good health. Some clones in this sample may be carry-over from other donors' samples.

The chain uses TRBV7-3 and TRBJ2-3, with D possibly being TRBD2 (6 bases). The ends were cut back, 4 bases at V and 6 bases at J, with 11 bases in the middle. This CDR3 has 13 amino acids. Germline V lookup: CDR1 SGHTA, CDR2 FQGTGA. As DNA, the CDR3 is TGTGCCAGCAGCTCGGGACTTCAGGATACGCAGTATTTT. This translates into CASSSGLQDTQYF.

As to this clone: An end of the junction differs from the germline gene, which may be a read error. In the same sample, other DNA sequences code for this CDR3. This chain links TRBV4-1 with TRBJ2-7; TRBD2 aligns across 8 bases. The CDR3 consists of 16 residues. Germline V gives CDR1 MGHRA, CDR2 YSYEKL. DNA of the CDR3: TGCGCCAGCAGCCCTCTGGGGACTAGAAGTTCCTATGAGCAGTACTTC. It codes for CASSPLGTRSSYEQYF.

The chain has TRBV5-4 and TRBJ2-1; D is undetermined. Germline lookup yields CDR1 SGHNT and CDR2 YYREEE (reference sequence). V was pared by 0 bases and J by 8 bases, with 6 bases between. CDR3 length: 12 amino acids. As DNA, the CDR3 is TGTGCCAGCAGCTTGGGAAGCTATGAGCAGTTCTTC. Translation: CASSLGSYEQFF. Drawing the rest from reference TRBV5-4 and TRBJ2-1, the complete variable domain is ETGVTQSPTHLIKTRGQQVTLRCSSQSGHNTVSWYQQALGQGPQFIFQYYREEENGRGNFPPRFSGLQFPNYSSELNVNALELDDSALYLCASSLGSYEQFFGPGTRLTVL.

The chain joins TRBV2 to TRBJ2-5, with D unclear. Trimming stripped 2 bases from V and 7 bases from J, with 20 bases between. Per germline, CDR1 SNHLY and CDR2 FYNNEI. The CDR3 loop spans 16 amino acids. Here the CDR3 reads CASSENHPKLGSTQYF. As DNA, the CDR3 is TGTGCCAGCAGTGAAAATCATCCCAAGCTAGGGTCGACCCAGTACTTC.

The chain has TRBV2 and TRBJ2-1; D is possibly TRBD2 (6 bases). CDR1 and CDR2 from the germline V gene are SNHLY and FYNNEI. CDR3 length equals 15 residues. V was trimmed by 2 bases and J by 3 bases, leaving 11 bases between them. The CDR3 loop reads CASSERRDGYNEQFF. The CDR3 coding sequence is TGTGCCAGCAGTGAAAGGCGGGACGGCTACAATGAGCAGTTCTTC.

In its sample, this clone was seen once. This chain uses TRBV11-2 with TRBJ2-1; D is perhaps TRBD2 (5 bases). V lost 5 bases, J lost 8 bases, and 13 bases lay in between. This CDR3 is 13 amino acids long. Per germline, CDR1 SGHAT and CDR2 FQNNGV. The CDR3 DNA is TGTGCCAGCAGCCCAGCCGGGGTGGATGAGCAGTTCTTC. Protein product: CASSPAGVDEQFF. The full variable domain, with the rest looked up from reference TRBV11-2 and TRBJ2-1, is EAGVAQSPRYKIIEKRQSVAFWCNPISGHATLYWYQQILGQGPKLLIQFQNNGVVDDSQLPKDRFSAERLKGVDSTLKIQPAKLEDSAVYLCASSPAGVDEQFFGPGTRLTVL.